This T cell receptor (beta chain) stems from a study of identifying expanded T cells in peripheral blood. Broader study findings: About 1.2 clones differed between technical replicates, versus about 16 and 19 over time. Clone count variance between approximately 2-week samples rose with total template count.

During the collection period, no donor immune events like infections were recorded. As for this clone: Its target is not known.

This CDR3 spans 15 amino acids. Germline V lookup: CDR1 SEHNR, CDR2 FQNEAQ (reference sequence). V gave up 6 bases and J gave up 0 bases, with 13 bases separating them. Data came from immunoSEQ multiplex PCR; TCRdb stores just in-frame clones and leaves some out. This sample has under 150,000 clones, with about 86% found just once. The V and J genes are TRBV7-9 and TRBJ2-3, with D tentatively TRBD2 (6 bases). This receptor was obtained from a person aged 18-69 years in good health. The sequenced material came from blood. The CDR3 protein is CASRARGVSTDTQYF. CDR3 nucleotides: TGTGCCAGCAGGGCTCGCGGGGTGAGCACAGATACGCAGTATTTT.